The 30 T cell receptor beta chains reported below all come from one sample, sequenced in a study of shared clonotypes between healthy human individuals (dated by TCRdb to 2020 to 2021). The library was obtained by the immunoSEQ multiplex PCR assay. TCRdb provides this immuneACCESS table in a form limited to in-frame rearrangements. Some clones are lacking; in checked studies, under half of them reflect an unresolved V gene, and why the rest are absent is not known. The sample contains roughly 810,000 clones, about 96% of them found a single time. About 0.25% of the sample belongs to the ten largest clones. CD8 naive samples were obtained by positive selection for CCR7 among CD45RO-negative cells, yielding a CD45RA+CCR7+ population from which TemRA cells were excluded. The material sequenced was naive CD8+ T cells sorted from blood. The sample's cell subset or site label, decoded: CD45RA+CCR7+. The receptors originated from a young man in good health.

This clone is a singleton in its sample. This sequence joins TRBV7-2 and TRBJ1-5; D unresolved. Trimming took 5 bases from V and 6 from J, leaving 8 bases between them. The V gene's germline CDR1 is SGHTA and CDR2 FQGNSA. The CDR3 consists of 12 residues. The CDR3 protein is CASSAEFQPQHF. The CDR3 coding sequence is TGTGCCAGCAGCGCAGAGTTTCAGCCCCAGCATTTT.

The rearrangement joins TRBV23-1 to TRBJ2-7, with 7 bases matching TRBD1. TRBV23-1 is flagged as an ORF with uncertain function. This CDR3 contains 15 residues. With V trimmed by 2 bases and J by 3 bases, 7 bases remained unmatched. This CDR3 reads CASSQRQGLRYEQYF. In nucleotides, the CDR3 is TGCGCCAGCAGTCAAAGACAGGGTCTACGCTACGAGCAGTACTTC.

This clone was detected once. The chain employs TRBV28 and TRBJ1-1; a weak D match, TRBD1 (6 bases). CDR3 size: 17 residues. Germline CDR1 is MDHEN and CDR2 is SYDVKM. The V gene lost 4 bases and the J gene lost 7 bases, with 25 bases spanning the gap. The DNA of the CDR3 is TGTGCCAGCAGTTCCCGGGGAAAAGGGGGTCGCGACGATGAAGCTTTCTTT. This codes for CASSSRGKGGRDDEAFF.

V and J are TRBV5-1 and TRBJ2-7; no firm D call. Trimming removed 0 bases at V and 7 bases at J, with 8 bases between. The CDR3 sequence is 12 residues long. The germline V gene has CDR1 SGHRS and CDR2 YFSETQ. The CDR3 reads CASSLAEKEQYF. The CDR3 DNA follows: TGCGCCAGCAGCTTGGCCGAAAAAGAGCAGTACTTC.

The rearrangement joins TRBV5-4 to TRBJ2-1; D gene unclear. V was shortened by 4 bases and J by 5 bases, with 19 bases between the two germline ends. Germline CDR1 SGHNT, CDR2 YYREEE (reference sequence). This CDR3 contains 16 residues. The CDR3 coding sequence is TGTGCCAGCAGCCCCGGCGTTGGGCAGATAAACAATGAGCAGTTCTTC. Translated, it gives CASSPGVGQINNEQFF.

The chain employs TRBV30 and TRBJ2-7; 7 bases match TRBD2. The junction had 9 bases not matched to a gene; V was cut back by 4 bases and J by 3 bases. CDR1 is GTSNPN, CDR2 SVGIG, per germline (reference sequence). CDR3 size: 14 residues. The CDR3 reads CAWTEGLVLYEQYF. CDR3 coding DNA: TGTGCCTGGACAGAAGGACTAGTACTCTACGAGCAGTACTTC.

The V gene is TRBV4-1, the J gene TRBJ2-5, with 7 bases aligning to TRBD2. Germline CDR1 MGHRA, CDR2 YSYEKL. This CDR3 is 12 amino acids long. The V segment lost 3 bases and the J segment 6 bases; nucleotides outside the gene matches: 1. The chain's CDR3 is CASSQSGKTQYF. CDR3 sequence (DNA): TGCGCCAGCAGCCAGAGCGGGAAGACCCAGTACTTC.

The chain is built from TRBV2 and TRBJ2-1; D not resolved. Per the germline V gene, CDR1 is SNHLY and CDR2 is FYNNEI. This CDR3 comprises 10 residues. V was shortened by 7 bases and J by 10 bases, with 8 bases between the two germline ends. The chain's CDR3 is CASILGEQFF. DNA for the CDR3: TGTGCCAGCATCTTGGGGGAGCAGTTCTTC.

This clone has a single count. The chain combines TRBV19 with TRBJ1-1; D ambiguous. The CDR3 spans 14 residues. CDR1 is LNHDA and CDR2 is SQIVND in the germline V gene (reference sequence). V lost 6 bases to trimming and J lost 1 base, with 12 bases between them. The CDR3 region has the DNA TGTGCCAGTAGGGACTGGGCCAGGAACACTGAAGCTTTCTTT. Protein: CASRDWARNTEAFF.

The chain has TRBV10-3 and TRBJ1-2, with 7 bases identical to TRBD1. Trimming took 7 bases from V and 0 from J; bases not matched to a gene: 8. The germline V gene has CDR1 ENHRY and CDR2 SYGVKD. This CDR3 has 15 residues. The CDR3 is CAINPHRGTNYGYTF. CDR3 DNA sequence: TGTGCCATCAACCCGCACAGGGGAACTAACTATGGCTACACCTTC.

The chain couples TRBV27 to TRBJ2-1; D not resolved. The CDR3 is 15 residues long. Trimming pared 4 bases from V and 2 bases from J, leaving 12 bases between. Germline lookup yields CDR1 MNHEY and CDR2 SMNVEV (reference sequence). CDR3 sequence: CASSSGGTPYNEQFF. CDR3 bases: TGTGCCAGCAGTTCGGGCGGAACCCCCTACAATGAGCAGTTCTTC.

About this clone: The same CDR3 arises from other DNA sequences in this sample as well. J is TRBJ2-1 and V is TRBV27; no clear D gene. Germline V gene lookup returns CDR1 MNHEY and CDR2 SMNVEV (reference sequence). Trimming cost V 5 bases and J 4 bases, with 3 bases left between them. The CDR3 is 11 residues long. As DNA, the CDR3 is TGTGCCAGCAGTGAATACAATGAGCAGTTCTTC. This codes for CASSEYNEQFF.

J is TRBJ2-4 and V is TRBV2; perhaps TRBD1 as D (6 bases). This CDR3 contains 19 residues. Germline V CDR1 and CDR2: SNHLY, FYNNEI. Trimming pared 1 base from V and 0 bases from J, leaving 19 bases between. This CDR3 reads CASSEERGYNTLAKNIQYF. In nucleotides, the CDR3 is TGTGCCAGCAGTGAAGAGAGGGGGTACAACACTCTAGCCAAAAACATTCAGTACTTC.

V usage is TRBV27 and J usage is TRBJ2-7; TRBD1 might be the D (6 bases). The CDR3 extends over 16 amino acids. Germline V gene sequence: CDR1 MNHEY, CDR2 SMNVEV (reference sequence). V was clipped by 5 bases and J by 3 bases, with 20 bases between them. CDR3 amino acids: CASSPTFGGARYEQYF. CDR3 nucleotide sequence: TGTGCCAGCAGTCCGACATTTGGGGGCGCCCGCTACGAGCAGTACTTC.

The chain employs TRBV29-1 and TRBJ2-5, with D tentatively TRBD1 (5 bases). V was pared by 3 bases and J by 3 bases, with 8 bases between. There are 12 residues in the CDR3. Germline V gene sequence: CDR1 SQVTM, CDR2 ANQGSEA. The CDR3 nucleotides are TGCAGCGTTGAGGGGCTGGAAGAGACCCAGTACTTC. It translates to CSVEGLEETQYF.

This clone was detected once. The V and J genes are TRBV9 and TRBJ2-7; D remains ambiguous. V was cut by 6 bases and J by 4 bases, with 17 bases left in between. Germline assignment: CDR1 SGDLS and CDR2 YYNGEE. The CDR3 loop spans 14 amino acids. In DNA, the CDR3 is TGTGCCAGCAATCCTGGCGGAGAGTTATACGAGCAGTACTTC. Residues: CASNPGGELYEQYF.

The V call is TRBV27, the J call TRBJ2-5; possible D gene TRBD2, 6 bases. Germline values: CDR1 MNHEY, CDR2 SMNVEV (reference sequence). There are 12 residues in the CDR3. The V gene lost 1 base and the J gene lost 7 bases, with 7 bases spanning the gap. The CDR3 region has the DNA TGTGCCAGCAGTTTATTCGGGGGGACCCAGTACTTC. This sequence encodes CASSLFGGTQYF.

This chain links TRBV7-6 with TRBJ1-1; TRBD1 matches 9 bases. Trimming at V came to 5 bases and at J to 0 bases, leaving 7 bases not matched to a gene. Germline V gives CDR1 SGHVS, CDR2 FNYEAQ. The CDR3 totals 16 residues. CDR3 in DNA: TGTGCCAGCAGCCGTACCACAGGGGGCTTGAACACTGAAGCTTTCTTT. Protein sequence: CASSRTTGGLNTEAFF. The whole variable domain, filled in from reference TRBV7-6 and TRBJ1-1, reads GAGVSQSPRYKVTKRGQDVALRCDPISGHVSLYWYRQALGQGPEFLTYFNYEAQQDKSGLPNDRFSAERPEGSISTLTIQRTEQRDSAMYRCASSRTTGGLNTEAFFGQGTRLTVV.

The CDR3 DNA reads as TGTGCCAGTAGTTTTGCGGGAGGGCTGGAATACGAGCAGTACTTC. It is translated as CASSFAGGLEYEQYF. The gene calls are TRBV19 and TRBJ2-7; 9 nucleotides line up with TRBD2. This CDR3 region has 15 residues. Losses at the gene ends were 5 bases for V and 4 bases for J; bases not matched to a gene: 9. Looked up from germline, CDR1 is LNHDA and CDR2 is SQIVND (reference sequence).

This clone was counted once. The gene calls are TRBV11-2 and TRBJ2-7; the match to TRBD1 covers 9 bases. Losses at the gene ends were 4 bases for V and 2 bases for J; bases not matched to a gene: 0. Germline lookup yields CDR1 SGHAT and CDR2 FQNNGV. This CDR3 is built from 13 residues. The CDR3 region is CASSWTGAYEQYF. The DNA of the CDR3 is TGTGCCAGCAGCTGGACAGGGGCCTACGAGCAGTACTTC.

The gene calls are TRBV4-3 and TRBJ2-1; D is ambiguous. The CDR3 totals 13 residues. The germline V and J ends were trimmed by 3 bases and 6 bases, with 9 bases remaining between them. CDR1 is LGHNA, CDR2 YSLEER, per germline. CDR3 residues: CASSHLGPNEQFF. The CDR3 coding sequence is TGCGCCAGCAGCCATCTAGGGCCCAATGAGCAGTTCTTC.

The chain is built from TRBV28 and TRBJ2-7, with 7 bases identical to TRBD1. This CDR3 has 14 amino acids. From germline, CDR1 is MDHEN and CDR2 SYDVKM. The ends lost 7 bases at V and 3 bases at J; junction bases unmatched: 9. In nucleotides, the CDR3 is TGTGCCAGCAAAGGACCGGACAGGCTCTACGAGCAGTACTTC. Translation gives CASKGPDRLYEQYF.

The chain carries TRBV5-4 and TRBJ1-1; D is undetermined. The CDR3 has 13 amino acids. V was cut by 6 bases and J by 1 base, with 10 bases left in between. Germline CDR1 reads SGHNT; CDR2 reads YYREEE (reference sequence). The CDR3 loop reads CASILDGNTEAFF. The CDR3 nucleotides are TGTGCCAGCATCCTAGACGGGAACACTGAAGCTTTCTTT.

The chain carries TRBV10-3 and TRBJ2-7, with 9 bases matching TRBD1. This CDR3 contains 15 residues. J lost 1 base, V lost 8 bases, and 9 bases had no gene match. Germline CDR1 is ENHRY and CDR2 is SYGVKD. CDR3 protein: CAILDGDRASYEQYF. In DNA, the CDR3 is TGTGCCATCCTTGATGGGGACAGGGCTTCCTACGAGCAGTACTTC.

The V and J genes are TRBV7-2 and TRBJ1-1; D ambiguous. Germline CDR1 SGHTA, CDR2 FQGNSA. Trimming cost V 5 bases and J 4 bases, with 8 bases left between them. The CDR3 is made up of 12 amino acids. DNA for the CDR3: TGTGCCAGCAGCCCTCGGTTCACTGAAGCTTTCTTT. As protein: CASSPRFTEAFF. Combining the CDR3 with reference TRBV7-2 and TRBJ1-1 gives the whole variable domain GAGVSQSPSNKVTEKGKDVELRCDPISGHTALYWYRQSLGQGLEFLIYFQGNSAPDKSGLPSDRFSAERTGGSVSTLTIQRTQQEDSAVYLCASSPRFTEAFFGQGTRLTVV.

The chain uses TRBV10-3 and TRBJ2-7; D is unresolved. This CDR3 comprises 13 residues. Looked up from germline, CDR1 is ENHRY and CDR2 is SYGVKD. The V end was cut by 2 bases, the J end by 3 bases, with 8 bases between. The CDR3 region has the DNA TGTGCCATCAGTGAGCCCTCAATCTACGAGCAGTACTTC. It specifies CAISEPSIYEQYF.

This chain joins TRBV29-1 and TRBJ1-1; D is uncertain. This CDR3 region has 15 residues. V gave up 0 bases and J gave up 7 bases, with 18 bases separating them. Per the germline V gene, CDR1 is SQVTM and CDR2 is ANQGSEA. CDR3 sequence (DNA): TGCAGCGTTGAAGATAAGGCGCTAGGTCTGTTTGAAGCTTTCTTT. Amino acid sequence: CSVEDKALGLFEAFF.

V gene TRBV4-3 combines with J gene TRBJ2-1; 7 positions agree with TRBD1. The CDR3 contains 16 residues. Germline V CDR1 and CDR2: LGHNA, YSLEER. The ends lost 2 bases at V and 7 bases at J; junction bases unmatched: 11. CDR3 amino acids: CASSQLPGQFNNEQFF. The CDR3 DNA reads TGCGCCAGCAGCCAATTGCCGGGACAGTTTAATAATGAGCAGTTCTTC.

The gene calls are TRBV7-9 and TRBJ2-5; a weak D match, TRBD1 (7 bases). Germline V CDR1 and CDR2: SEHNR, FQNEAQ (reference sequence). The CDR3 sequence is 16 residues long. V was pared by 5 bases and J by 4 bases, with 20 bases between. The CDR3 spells CASSHRGTDSRETQYF. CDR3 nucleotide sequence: TGTGCCAGCAGCCACCGGGGGACAGACTCCAGAGAGACCCAGTACTTC.

This chain's CDR3 is CSVVSLSYEQYF. The CDR3 nucleotides are TGCAGCGTTGTTTCTCTCTCCTACGAGCAGTACTTC. V is TRBV29-1 and J is TRBJ2-7; no reliable D call. Between the trimmed V and J ends, which lost 4 bases and 0 bases, there was a span of 7 bases. The CDR3 consists of 12 residues. The germline CDR1 and CDR2 sequences are SQVTM and ANQGSEA.